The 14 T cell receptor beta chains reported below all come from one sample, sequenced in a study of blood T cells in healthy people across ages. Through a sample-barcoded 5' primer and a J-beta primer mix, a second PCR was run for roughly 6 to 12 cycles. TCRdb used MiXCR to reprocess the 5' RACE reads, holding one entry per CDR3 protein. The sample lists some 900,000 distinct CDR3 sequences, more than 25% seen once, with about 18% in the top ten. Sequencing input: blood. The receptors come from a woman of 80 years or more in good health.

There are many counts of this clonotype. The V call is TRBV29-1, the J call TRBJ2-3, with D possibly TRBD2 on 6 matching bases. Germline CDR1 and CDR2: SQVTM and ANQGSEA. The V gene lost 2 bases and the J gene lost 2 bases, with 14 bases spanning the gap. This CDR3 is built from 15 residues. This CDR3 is CSVERRGRVTDTQYF. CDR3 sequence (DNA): TGCAGCGTTGAACGGCGGGGCCGGGTCACAGATACGCAGTATTTT.

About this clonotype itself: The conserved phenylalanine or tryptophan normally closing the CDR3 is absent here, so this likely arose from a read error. The CDR3 loop reads CASSLIQAQFV. In nucleotides, the CDR3 is TGTGCCAGCAGCTTAATACAGGCGCAGTTCGTC. V usage is TRBV7-2 and J usage is TRBJ2-1; D is possibly TRBD1 (5 bases). Deletions cut 2 bases from V and 12 bases from J, with 8 bases between. Germline V gene lookup returns CDR1 SGHTA and CDR2 FQGNSA. This CDR3 region has 11 residues.

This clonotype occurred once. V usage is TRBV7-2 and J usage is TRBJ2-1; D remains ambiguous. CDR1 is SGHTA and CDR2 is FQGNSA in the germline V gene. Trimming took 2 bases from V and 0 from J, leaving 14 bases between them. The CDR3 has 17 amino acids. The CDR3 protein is CASSLMFPMSSYNEQFF. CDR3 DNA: TGTGCCAGCAGCTTAATGTTCCCGATGAGCTCCTACAATGAGCAGTTCTTC.

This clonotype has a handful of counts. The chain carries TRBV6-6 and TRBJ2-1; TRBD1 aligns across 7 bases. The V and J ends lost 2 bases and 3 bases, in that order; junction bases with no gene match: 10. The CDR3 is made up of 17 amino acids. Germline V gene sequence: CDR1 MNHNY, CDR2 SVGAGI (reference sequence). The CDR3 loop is CASSYPLTGRDYNEQFF. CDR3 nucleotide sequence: TGTGCCAGCAGTTACCCATTGACAGGGCGAGACTACAATGAGCAGTTCTTC.

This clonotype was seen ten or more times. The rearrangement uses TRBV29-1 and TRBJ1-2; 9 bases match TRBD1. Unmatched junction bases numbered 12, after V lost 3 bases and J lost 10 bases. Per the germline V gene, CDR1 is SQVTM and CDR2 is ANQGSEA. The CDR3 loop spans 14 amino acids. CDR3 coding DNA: TGCAGCGTTGACGTTACCGGACAGGGGCGTTCCTACACCTTC. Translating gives CSVDVTGQGRSYTF.

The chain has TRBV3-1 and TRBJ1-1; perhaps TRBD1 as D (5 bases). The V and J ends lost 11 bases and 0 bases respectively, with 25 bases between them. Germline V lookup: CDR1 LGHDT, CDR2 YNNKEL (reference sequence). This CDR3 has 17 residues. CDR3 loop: CAEFSGLGVCMNTEAFF. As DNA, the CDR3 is TGTGCCGAATTCTCAGGGTTGGGGGTTTGTATGAACACTGAAGCTTTCTTT.

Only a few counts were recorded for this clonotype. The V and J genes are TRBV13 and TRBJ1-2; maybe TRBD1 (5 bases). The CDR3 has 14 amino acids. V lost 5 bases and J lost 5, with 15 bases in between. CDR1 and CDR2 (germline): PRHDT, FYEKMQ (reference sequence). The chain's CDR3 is CASSQAAGGYGYTF. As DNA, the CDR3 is TGTGCCAGCAGCCAGGCAGCGGGGGGGTATGGCTACACCTTC.

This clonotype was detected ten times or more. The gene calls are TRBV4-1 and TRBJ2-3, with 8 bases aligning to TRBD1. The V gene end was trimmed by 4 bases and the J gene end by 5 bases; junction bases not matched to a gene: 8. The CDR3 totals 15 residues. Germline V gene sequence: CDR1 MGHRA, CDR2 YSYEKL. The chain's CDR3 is CASSRKDREGDTQYF. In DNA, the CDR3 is TGCGCCAGCAGCCGGAAGGACAGGGAAGGAGATACGCAGTATTTT.

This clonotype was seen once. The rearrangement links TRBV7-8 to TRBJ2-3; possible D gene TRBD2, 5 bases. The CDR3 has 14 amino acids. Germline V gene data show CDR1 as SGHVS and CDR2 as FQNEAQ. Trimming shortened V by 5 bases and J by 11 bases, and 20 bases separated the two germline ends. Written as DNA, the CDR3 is TGTGCCAGCAGCCCCCGCGGAGACGGGATTAAGCAGTATTTT. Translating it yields CASSPRGDGIKQYF.

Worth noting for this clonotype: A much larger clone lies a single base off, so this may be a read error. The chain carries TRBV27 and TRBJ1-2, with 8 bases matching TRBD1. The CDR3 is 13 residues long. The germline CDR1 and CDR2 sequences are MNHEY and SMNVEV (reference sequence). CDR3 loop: CASGLSGTGGYTF. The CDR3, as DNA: TGTGCCAGCGGTTTATCAGGGACAGGCGGCTACACCTTC.

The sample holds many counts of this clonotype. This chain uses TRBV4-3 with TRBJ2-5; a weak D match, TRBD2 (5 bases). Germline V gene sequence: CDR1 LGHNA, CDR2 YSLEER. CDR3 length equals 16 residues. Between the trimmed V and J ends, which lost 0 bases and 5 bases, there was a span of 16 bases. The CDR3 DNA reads TGCGCCAGCAGCCAAGATACTGGCAGGAGGTCGGAGACCCAGTACTTC. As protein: CASSQDTGRRSETQYF.

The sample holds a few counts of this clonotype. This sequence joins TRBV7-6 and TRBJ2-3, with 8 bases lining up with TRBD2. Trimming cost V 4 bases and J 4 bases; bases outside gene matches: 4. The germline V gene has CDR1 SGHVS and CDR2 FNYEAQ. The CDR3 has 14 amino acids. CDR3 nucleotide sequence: TGTGCCAGCAGCTACCTCGGGGGGGCAGATACGCAGTATTTT. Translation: CASSYLGGADTQYF.

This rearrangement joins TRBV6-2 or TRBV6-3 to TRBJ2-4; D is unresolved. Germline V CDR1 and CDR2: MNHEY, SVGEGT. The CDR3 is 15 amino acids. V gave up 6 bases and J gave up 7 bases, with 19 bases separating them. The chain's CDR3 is CASRPEVTERNIQYF. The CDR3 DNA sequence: TGTGCCAGCAGGCCCGAAGTGACTGAAAGGAACATTCAGTACTTC.

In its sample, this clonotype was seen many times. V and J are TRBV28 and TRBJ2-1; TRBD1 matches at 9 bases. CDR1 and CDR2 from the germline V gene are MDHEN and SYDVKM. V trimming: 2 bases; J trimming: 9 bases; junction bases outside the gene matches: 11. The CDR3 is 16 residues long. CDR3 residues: CASSLVGGQGQREQFF. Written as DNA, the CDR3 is TGTGCCAGCAGTTTAGTCGGGGGACAGGGACAACGTGAGCAGTTCTTC.